The clone carrying this T cell receptor (beta chain) occurred a few times. The treatment denotes: oral pan-JAK inhibitor, 5-10 mg twice daily. This sample is part of a study of CD8+ T cells in alopecia areata. RNA was extracted and reverse transcribed into cDNA as the sequencing template. Assay: immunoSEQ multiplex PCR; the TCRdb copy retains only in-frame clones and omits some. Among 130,000 or so clones listed, 61% were seen once. J lost 5 bases, V lost 0 bases, and 2 bases had no gene match. Germline V lookup: CDR1 SGDLS, CDR2 YYNGEE. The CDR3 spans 15 residues. The rearrangement uses TRBV9 and TRBJ2-1; 10 bases line up with TRBD2. This specimen consisted of CD4+ T cells sorted from blood, obtained at week 4, from a patient treated with tofacitinib. This clonotype was obtained from a human donor with alopecia areata. The CDR3 DNA reads TGTGCCAGCAGCGTAGGACTAGCGGGCGACAATGAGCAGTTCTTC. Amino acid sequence: CASSVGLAGDNEQFF.